This T cell receptor beta chain was identified during a study of radiotherapy plus CTLA-4 blockade in lung cancer. The CDR3 has 19 amino acids. V shed 0 bases, J shed 4 bases, and the junction held 13 bases outside the gene matches. Germline V gives CDR1 LNHNV, CDR2 YYDKDF (reference sequence). The study gave focal radiation plus ipilimumab CTLA-4 blockade to patients with chemo-refractory metastatic non-small-cell lung cancer. The repertoire was sequenced with immunoSEQ multiplex PCR; TCRdb's copy has only in-frame clones and lacks some. The sample includes about 70,000 clones, approximately 79% of them seen just once.

This receptor was obtained from a human donor with non-small cell lung cancer whose response to radiotherapy plus ipilimumab could not be evaluated. Some clones in this sample may be carry-over from other donors' samples. The chain combines TRBV15 with TRBJ2-5; 11 bases are shared with TRBD2. The sample was peripheral blood, taken from a patient treated with radiotherapy plus ipilimumab. The CDR3 DNA sequence: TGTGCCACCAGCAGAGATAAAGGTAGCGGGGGGGCTGACCGAGAGACCCAGTACTTC. This gives the protein CATSRDKGSGGADRETQYF.